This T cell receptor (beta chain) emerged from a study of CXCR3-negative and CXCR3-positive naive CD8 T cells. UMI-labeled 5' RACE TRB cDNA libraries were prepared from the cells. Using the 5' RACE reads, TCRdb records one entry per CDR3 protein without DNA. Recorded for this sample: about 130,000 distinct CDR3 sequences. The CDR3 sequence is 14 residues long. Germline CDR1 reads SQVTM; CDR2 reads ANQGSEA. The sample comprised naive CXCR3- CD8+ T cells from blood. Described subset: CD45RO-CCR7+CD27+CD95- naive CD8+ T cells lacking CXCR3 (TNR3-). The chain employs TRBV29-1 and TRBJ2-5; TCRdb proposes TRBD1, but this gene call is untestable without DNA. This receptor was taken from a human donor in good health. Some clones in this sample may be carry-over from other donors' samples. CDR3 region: CSVVGTGSVETQYF. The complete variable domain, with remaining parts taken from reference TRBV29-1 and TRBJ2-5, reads SAVISQKPSRDICQRGTSLTIQCQVDSQVTMMFWYRQQPGQSLTLIATANQGSEATYESGFVIDKFPISRPNLTFSTLTVSNMSPEDSSIYLCSVVGTGSVETQYFGPGTRLLVL.